This is a list of T cell receptor beta chains from one sample in a study of cytomegalovirus exposure and HLA in healthy donors. Only in-frame clones appear in the TCRdb table, and some are missing; sequencing was by immunoSEQ multiplex PCR. The top ten hold around 1% of the sample, which has 250,000 to 400,000 clones, roughly 87% seen once. Sequenced input: PBMCs. All receptors derive from a man aged 25-45 years in good health and CMV-seronegative. Each CDR3 is given with its conserved first and last residue.

TRBJ1-1,TRBV6-5,CASKWGERAFF
TRBJ2-2,TRBV27,CASSLSPTGAGELFF
TRBJ1-1,TRBV18,CASSPGQGLNTEAFF
TRBJ1-3,TRBV15,CATSEGWEDTIYF
TRBJ1-2,TRBV15,CATSRDRDRGDGYTF
TRBJ1-2,TRBV9,CASSGITRGNYGYTF
TRBJ2-7,TRBV29-1,CSVTTLSRGEQYF
TRBJ1-6,TRBV19,CASSIPGYNSPLHF
TRBJ2-7,TRBV4-3,CASSQDLGQGSYEQYF
TRBJ2-5,TRBV11-2,CASSIGTASGTQYF
TRBJ2-7,TRBV30,CAWRYGGEQYF
TRBJ2-2,TRBV12-5,CARYIAGVDTGELFF
TRBJ2-2,TRBV7-2,CASSLLTGGPPGELFF
TRBJ2-3,TRBV7-2,CASSFQRGADTQYF
TRBJ1-3,TRBV14,CASSHPGASGNTIYF
TRBJ2-2,TRBV25-1,CASRTSGGASAGELFF
TRBJ1-2,TRBV5-4,CASSWNTDNYGYTF
TRBJ1-4,TRBV5-1,CASSLGTGEHNEKLFF
TRBJ1-2,TRBV9,CASSAGGQGYGYTF
TRBJ2-7,TRBV7-9,CASSWGPDSTYEQYF
TRBJ1-5,TRBV5-8,CASNTGDVAYQPQHF
TRBJ2-7,TRBV7-7,CASSLALTGVAEQYF